The 12 T cell receptor beta chains presented below share a single source sample, sequenced in a study of blood T cell repertoires in COVID-19. Data came from immunoSEQ multiplex PCR; TCRdb stores just in-frame clones and leaves some out. Of 55,000 to 65,000 clones listed, more than 75% are singletons. What was sequenced was peripheral blood. The source is a human donor in a cohort sampled during active COVID-19.

The chain combines TRBV18 with TRBJ2-1, with 12 bases that match TRBD2. This CDR3 contains 16 residues. Germline assignment: CDR1 KGHSH and CDR2 LQKENI. Losses at the gene ends were 5 bases for V and 1 base for J; bases not matched to a gene: 3. CDR3 in amino acids: CASSSGLAGSYNEQFF. The CDR3 DNA follows: TGTGCCAGCTCATCCGGACTAGCGGGGTCCTACAATGAGCAGTTCTTC.

The gene calls are TRBV7-2 and TRBJ2-6; TRBD2 might be the D (5 bases). Germline CDR1 is SGHTA and CDR2 is FQGNSA. Trimming stripped 5 bases from V and 0 bases from J, with 14 bases between. The CDR3 is made up of 17 amino acids. The CDR3 protein is CASSAGIGISGANVLTF. In DNA form, the CDR3 reads TGTGCCAGCAGCGCCGGGATTGGTATCTCTGGGGCCAACGTCCTGACTTTC. The whole variable domain, remainder taken from reference TRBV7-2 and TRBJ2-6, is GAGVSQSPSNKVTEKGKDVELRCDPISGHTALYWYRQSLGQGLEFLIYFQGNSAPDKSGLPSDRFSAERTGGSVSTLTIQRTQQEDSAVYLCASSAGIGISGANVLTFGAGSRLTVL.

V is TRBV7-3 and J is TRBJ1-6, with 7 nucleotides matching TRBD1. The CDR3 runs 13 residues. CDR1 and CDR2 (germline): SGHTA, FQGTGA. V was pared by 5 bases and J by 7 bases, with 2 bases of the junction left unmatched. This CDR3 reads CASSPQGNSPLHF. CDR3 sequence (DNA): TGTGCCAGCAGCCCACAGGGGAATTCACCCCTCCACTTT.

The CDR3 here is CASSHGLAGDGSYEQYF. CDR3 bases: TGTGCCAGCAGCCACGGACTAGCGGGAGACGGTTCCTACGAGCAGTACTTC. The V call is TRBV7-8, the J call TRBJ2-7; 13 nucleotides align to TRBD2. The trim removed 5 bases at V and 1 base at J, leaving 8 bases unmatched. The CDR3 has 17 residues. Germline loops: CDR1 SGHVS, CDR2 FQNEAQ. Full variable domain (remainder filled in from reference TRBV7-8 and TRBJ2-7): GAGVSQSPRYKVAKRGQDVALRCDPISGHVSLFWYQQALGQGPEFLTYFQNEAQLDKSGLPSDRFFAERPEGSVSTLKIQRTQQEDSAVYLCASSHGLAGDGSYEQYFGPGTRLTVT.

The chain uses TRBV27 and TRBJ1-5; 7 nucleotides line up with TRBD1. In germline, CDR1 is MNHEY, CDR2 SMNVEV (reference sequence). The CDR3 runs to 15 residues. Germline trimming cut 5 bases from V and 6 bases from J; bases unmatched to any gene: 10. The CDR3 loop reads CASSPITGAGQPQHF. The CDR3 coding sequence is TGTGCCAGCAGTCCAATTACAGGGGCCGGTCAGCCCCAGCATTTT.

This sequence joins TRBV6-5 and TRBJ1-1; TRBD1 might be the D (6 bases). Trimming took 4 bases from V and 0 from J, leaving 12 bases between them. CDR3 length: 15 amino acids. Germline V CDR1 and CDR2: MNHEY, SVGAGI. CDR3 amino acids: CASSSYRVVNTEAFF. CDR3 nucleotide sequence: TGTGCCAGCAGTTCGTACAGGGTAGTGAACACTGAAGCTTTCTTT.

V is TRBV23-1 and J is TRBJ1-1; D call uncertain. TRBV23-1 falls under the ORF class, with uncertain function. The CDR3 is made up of 9 amino acids. Trimming removed 11 bases from V and 7 bases from J, with 8 bases in between. Written as DNA, the CDR3 is TGCGCCCCCAGCGGTGAAGCTTTCTTT. Translated, it gives CAPSGEAFF.

V gene TRBV6-2 or TRBV6-3 combines with J gene TRBJ2-5; perhaps TRBD2 as D (5 bases). This CDR3 has 17 residues. Trimming took off 6 bases at V and 3 bases at J, with 23 bases between the two ends. Germline V gene sequence: CDR1 MNHEY, CDR2 SVGEGT. For the CDR3, the DNA is TGTGCCAGCAGCAAATTCATGAGGGCCACTGGAGAAGAGACCCAGTACTTC. Its protein product is CASSKFMRATGEETQYF.

This rearrangement joins TRBV9 to TRBJ1-4, with TRBD1 identical over 9 bases. In germline, CDR1 is SGDLS, CDR2 YYNGEE. This CDR3 has 16 residues. Losses at the gene ends were 5 bases for V and 4 bases for J; bases not matched to a gene: 9. This CDR3 is CASSPGGQGYNEKLFF. CDR3 DNA sequence: TGTGCCAGCAGTCCCGGAGGACAGGGGTATAATGAAAAACTGTTTTTT. Drawing the rest from reference TRBV9 and TRBJ1-4, the complete variable domain is DSGVTQTPKHLITATGQRVTLRCSPRSGDLSVYWYQQSLDQGLQFLIQYYNGEERAKGNILERFSAQQFPDLHSELNLSSLELGDSALYFCASSPGGQGYNEKLFFGSGTQLSVL.

This chain links TRBV7-8 with TRBJ1-1, with D maybe TRBD1 (6 bases). From germline, CDR1 is SGHVS and CDR2 FQNEAQ. CDR3 size: 17 residues. V gave up 3 bases and J gave up 0 bases, with 17 bases separating them. The CDR3 DNA reads as TGTGCCAGCAGCTTTGTAACAGGGTCAGAAGTGAACACTGAAGCTTTCTTT. Translated: CASSFVTGSEVNTEAFF.

This chain uses TRBV6-4 with TRBJ2-1; perhaps TRBD2 as D (5 bases). V lost 4 bases and J 5 bases, leaving 9 bases between the germline ends. This CDR3 region has 13 residues. Germline loops: CDR1 MRHNA, CDR2 SNTAGT. The CDR3 bases are TGTGCCAGCAGTGGGGAGCTAAACAATGAGCAGTTCTTC. Encoded protein: CASSGELNNEQFF.

This chain joins TRBV3-1 (or the pseudogene TRBV3-2) and TRBJ2-1, with 11 bases fitting TRBD2. Germline V gene lookup returns CDR1 LGHDT and CDR2 YNNKEL (reference sequence). The CDR3 consists of 16 residues. V trimming: 3 bases; J trimming: 6 bases; junction bases outside the gene matches: 7. Here the CDR3 DNA reads TGTGCCAGCAGCCATGTACTAGCGGGAGTTCTCAATGAGCAGTTCTTC. This translates into CASSHVLAGVLNEQFF.